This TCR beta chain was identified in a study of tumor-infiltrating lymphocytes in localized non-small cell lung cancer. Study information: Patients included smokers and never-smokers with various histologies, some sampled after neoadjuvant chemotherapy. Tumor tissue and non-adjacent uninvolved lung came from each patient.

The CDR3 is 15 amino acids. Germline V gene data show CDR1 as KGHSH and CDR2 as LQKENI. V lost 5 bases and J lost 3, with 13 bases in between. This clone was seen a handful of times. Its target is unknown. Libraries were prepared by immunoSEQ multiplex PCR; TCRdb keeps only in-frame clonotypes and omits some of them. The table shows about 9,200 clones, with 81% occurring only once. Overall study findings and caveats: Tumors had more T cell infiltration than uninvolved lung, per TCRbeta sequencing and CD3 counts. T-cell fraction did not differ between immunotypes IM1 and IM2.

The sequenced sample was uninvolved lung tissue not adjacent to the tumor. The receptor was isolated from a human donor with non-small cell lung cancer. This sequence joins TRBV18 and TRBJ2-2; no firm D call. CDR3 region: CASSTDMIDTGELFF. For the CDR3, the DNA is TGTGCCAGCTCAACCGACATGATCGACACCGGGGAGCTGTTTTTT.